These 29 T cell receptor beta chains share one sample of origin, sequenced in a study of shared clonotypes between healthy human individuals. Naive CD8 cells lacked CD45RO and underwent positive selection for CCR7, leaving out terminally differentiated effector memory CD45RA+ cells. Clones were read by immunoSEQ multiplex PCR, and TCRdb kept only the in-frame ones, dropping some. Of approximately 2,000,000 clones in the sample, approximately 92% were seen once. Material: naive CD8+ T cells from PBMCs. Source of these receptors: a man aged 18-30 years in good health. Some clones in this sample may be carry-over from other donors' samples.

V usage is TRBV19 and J usage is TRBJ2-7; 8 bases fit TRBD1. This CDR3 is built from 14 residues. The V gene end was trimmed by 4 bases and the J gene end by 1 base; junction bases not matched to a gene: 3. Germline CDR1 LNHDA, CDR2 SQIVND (reference sequence). CDR3 sequence reads: CASSTTGVSYEQYF. In DNA form, the CDR3 reads TGTGCCAGTAGTACGACAGGGGTATCCTACGAGCAGTACTTC.

This clone was counted once. This sequence joins TRBV4-3 and TRBJ2-7; the match to TRBD2 covers 7 bases. The CDR3 loop spans 15 amino acids. J gave up 2 bases and V 2 bases, and 6 bases lay outside the gene matches. CDR1 is LGHNA and CDR2 is YSLEER in the germline V gene. This CDR3 is CASSQSRSGAYEQYF. CDR3 coding DNA: TGCGCCAGCAGCCAAAGCAGAAGCGGGGCCTACGAGCAGTACTTC.

J is TRBJ2-1 and V is TRBV5-1; the match to TRBD2 covers 12 bases. Germline CDR1 reads SGHRS; CDR2 reads YFSETQ. The CDR3 is made up of 17 amino acids. J gave up 0 bases and V 3 bases, and 4 bases lay outside the gene matches. The CDR3 DNA reads TGCGCCAGCAGCTCCCGACTAGCGGGGGACTCCTACAATGAGCAGTTCTTC. Protein: CASSSRLAGDSYNEQFF. The full variable domain, its missing parts supplied by reference TRBV5-1 and TRBJ2-1, is KAGVTQTPRYLIKTRGQQVTLSCSPISGHRSVSWYQQTPGQGLQFLFEYFSETQRNKGNFPGRFSGRQFSNSRSEMNVSTLELGDSALYLCASSSRLAGDSYNEQFFGPGTRLTVL.

The chain links TRBV14 to TRBJ2-7, with D perhaps TRBD2 (5 bases). Germline V CDR1 and CDR2: SGHDN, FVKESK. V lost 4 bases, J lost 0 bases, and 13 bases lay in between. This CDR3 is built from 15 residues. The DNA of the CDR3 is TGTGCCAGCAGCCTCGGCCGGGGTAGCTCCTACGAGCAGTACTTC. As protein: CASSLGRGSSYEQYF. Using reference TRBV14 and TRBJ2-7 for the parts outside the CDR3, the full variable domain is EAGVTQFPSHSVIEKGQTVTLRCDPISGHDNLYWYRRVMGKEIKFLLHFVKESKQDESGMPNNRFLAERTGGTYSTLKVQPAELEDSGVYFCASSLGRGSSYEQYFGPGTRLTVT.

The chain uses TRBV27 and TRBJ1-1, with D perhaps matching TRBD1 (5 bases). Looked up from germline, CDR1 is MNHEY and CDR2 is SMNVEV (reference sequence). V gave up 0 bases and J gave up 5 bases, with 13 bases separating them. The CDR3 contains 15 residues. In DNA, the CDR3 is TGTGCCAGCAGTTTATCCCAGGGTATGAGAACTGAAGCTTTCTTT. Translation: CASSLSQGMRTEAFF.

The rearrangement links TRBV5-4 to TRBJ1-3; maybe TRBD1 (5 bases). The CDR3 covers 15 residues. Trimming removed 2 bases at V and 0 bases at J, with 9 bases between. Germline CDR1 SGHNT, CDR2 YYREEE (reference sequence). The CDR3 sequence is CASSFFRDSGNTIYF. The CDR3 region has the DNA TGTGCCAGCAGCTTTTTCAGGGACTCTGGAAACACCATATATTTT.

The chain is built from TRBV27 and TRBJ1-3; D remains ambiguous. V was clipped by 6 bases and J by 0 bases, with 9 bases between them. Germline CDR1 and CDR2: MNHEY and SMNVEV (reference sequence). This CDR3 region has 14 residues. The CDR3 DNA sequence: TGTGCCAGCAGACCAGCAGGCTCTGGAAACACCATATATTTT. Amino acids: CASRPAGSGNTIYF.

This chain links TRBV7-9 with TRBJ2-5; D possibly corresponds to TRBD1 (7 bases). The germline V gene has CDR1 SEHNR and CDR2 FQNEAQ (reference sequence). CDR3 length: 15 residues. Trimming took off 1 base at V and 5 bases at J, with 14 bases between the two ends. The CDR3 sequence is CASSLVGGGVETQYF. DNA for the CDR3: TGTGCCAGCAGCTTAGTCGGAGGGGGCGTCGAGACCCAGTACTTC.

The J gene is TRBJ2-1, the V gene TRBV27; D call uncertain. Germline-derived CDR1 and CDR2 are MNHEY and SMNVEV (reference sequence). With 3 bases removed from V and 0 bases from J, the gap between germline ends came to 9 bases. The CDR3 consists of 15 residues. The chain's CDR3 is CASSFQPSSYNEQFF. CDR3 DNA sequence: TGTGCCAGCAGTTTCCAACCTAGCTCCTACAATGAGCAGTTCTTC.

CDR3 nucleotides: TGTGCCAGCAGTAGGATGGTGAAAAACACTGAAGCTTTCTTT. It encodes CASSRMVKNTEAFF. The chain combines TRBV7-2 with TRBJ1-1; no definite D call. Trimming left V 6 bases short and J 2 bases short, with 13 bases between. CDR3 length equals 14 residues. Germline V gene data show CDR1 as SGHTA and CDR2 as FQGNSA.

The CDR3: CSVEGTSGSIDGELFF. The CDR3 DNA reads TGCAGCGTCGAGGGGACTAGCGGGAGTATCGACGGGGAGCTGTTTTTT. The rearrangement joins TRBV29-1 to TRBJ2-2; 14 bases map to TRBD2. The V gene end was trimmed by 6 bases and the J gene end by 7 bases; junction bases not matched to a gene: 10. Germline V CDR1 and CDR2: SQVTM, ANQGSEA. The CDR3 is made up of 16 amino acids.

This chain uses TRBV19 with TRBJ2-1, with 7 bases matching TRBD2. V lost 3 bases to trimming and J lost 10 bases; unmatched junction nucleotides: 6. The CDR3 extends over 13 amino acids. Per germline, CDR1 LNHDA and CDR2 SQIVND (reference sequence). DNA of the CDR3: TGTGCCAGTAGTATGGGAGGGAATAGGGAGCAGTTCTTC. Protein: CASSMGGNREQFF.

This chain connects TRBV11-2 to TRBJ2-1, with D perhaps matching TRBD1 (6 bases). The CDR3 has 15 amino acids. Germline CDR1 and CDR2: SGHAT and FQNNGV. Trimming took 0 bases from V and 7 from J, leaving 13 bases between them. The CDR3 sequence: CASSLDRGELNEQFF. Written as DNA, the CDR3 is TGTGCCAGCAGCTTAGACAGGGGCGAACTAAATGAGCAGTTCTTC.

Concerning this clone: Additional DNA sequences in this sample encode the identical CDR3. The genes are TRBV7-9 and TRBJ1-1; the D is unclear. Trimming took off 1 base at V and 0 bases at J, with 0 bases between the two ends. CDR3 length: 12 amino acids. Germline V gene lookup returns CDR1 SEHNR and CDR2 FQNEAQ (reference sequence). CDR3 sequence: CASSLVNTEAFF. The CDR3, as DNA: TGTGCCAGCAGCTTAGTGAACACTGAAGCTTTCTTT. Variable domain in full (rest from reference TRBV7-9 and TRBJ1-1): DTGVSQNPRHKITKRGQNVTFRCDPISEHNRLYWYRQTLGQGPEFLTYFQNEAQLEKSRLLSDRFSAERPKGSFSTLEIQRTEQGDSAMYLCASSLVNTEAFFGQGTRLTVV.

This chain connects TRBV19 to TRBJ1-1; weak D call: TRBD1 (6 bases). Trimming stripped 2 bases from V and 4 bases from J, with 11 bases between. The CDR3 covers 14 residues. Germline V gives CDR1 LNHDA, CDR2 SQIVND (reference sequence). The CDR3 region has the DNA TGTGCCAGTAGTATAACACAGGGTGGCACTGAAGCTTTCTTT. This sequence encodes CASSITQGGTEAFF. The full variable domain, in which reference TRBV19 and TRBJ1-1 provide the parts outside the CDR3, is DGGITQSPKYLFRKEGQNVTLSCEQNLNHDAMYWYRQDPGQGLRLIYYSQIVNDFQKGDIAEGYSVSREKKESFPLTVTSAQKNPTAFYLCASSITQGGTEAFFGQGTRLTVV.

To note about this clone: The sample has other DNA sequences that encode this CDR3 too. The V call is TRBV27, the J call TRBJ2-7; perhaps TRBD1 as D (6 bases). The CDR3 loop spans 13 amino acids. Trimming left V 5 bases short and J 3 bases short, with 11 bases between. The germline V gene has CDR1 MNHEY and CDR2 SMNVEV (reference sequence). As DNA, the CDR3 is TGTGCCAGCAGTACAGGGCCTAGCTACGAGCAGTACTTC. Translated, it gives CASSTGPSYEQYF.

This chain uses TRBV9 with TRBJ2-7, with D perhaps matching TRBD2 (6 bases). Germline assignment: CDR1 SGDLS and CDR2 YYNGEE. Trimming removed 3 bases from V and 4 bases from J, with 20 bases in between. The CDR3 is made up of 16 amino acids. The CDR3 bases are TGTGCCAGCAGCGGAAATAGCGGTACTTATATATACGAGCAGTACTTC. It is translated as CASSGNSGTYIYEQYF.

There are a few counts of this clone. The sample carries other DNA sequences with the same CDR3. V usage is TRBV7-2 and J usage is TRBJ1-5, with D unresolved. Trimming removed 1 base from V and 2 bases from J, with 0 bases in between. The CDR3 is made up of 12 amino acids. CDR1 and CDR2 (germline): SGHTA, FQGNSA. As DNA, the CDR3 is TGTGCCAGCAGCTTAGGCAATCAGCCCCAGCATTTT. The encoded protein is CASSLGNQPQHF.

The chain recombines TRBV28 with TRBJ1-5; D uncertain. With 6 bases removed from V and 4 bases from J, the gap between germline ends came to 13 bases. The CDR3 is 14 residues long. Germline CDR1 reads MDHEN; CDR2 reads SYDVKM. The CDR3 spells CASSQASLNQPQHF. The CDR3 coding sequence is TGTGCCAGCAGCCAGGCCAGCCTGAATCAGCCCCAGCATTTT.

This chain uses TRBV11-3 with TRBJ2-1, with 9 bases matching TRBD2. Germline CDR1 and CDR2: SGHNT and YENEEA. The CDR3 contains 15 residues. Unmatched junction bases numbered 6, after V lost 4 bases and J lost 5 bases. CDR3 loop: CASSSRLAANNEQFF. CDR3 in DNA: TGTGCCAGCAGCTCGAGACTAGCGGCAAACAATGAGCAGTTCTTC.

The V and J genes are TRBV27 and TRBJ2-7; D is unresolved. The CDR3 sequence is 16 residues long. The V end lost 4 bases, the J end lost 0 bases, and 16 bases lay between the germline ends. From germline, CDR1 is MNHEY and CDR2 SMNVEV (reference sequence). The CDR3 region is CASSSLRTLPSYEQYF. For the CDR3, the DNA is TGTGCCAGCAGTTCCCTCCGGACCCTCCCCTCCTACGAGCAGTACTTC.

The chain combines TRBV13 with TRBJ2-7; D unresolved. The germline V and J ends were trimmed by 4 bases and 3 bases, with 16 bases remaining between them. Germline values: CDR1 PRHDT, CDR2 FYEKMQ (reference sequence). The CDR3 contains 15 residues. CDR3 DNA: TGTGCCAGCAGCTCCGTGGACCTGGAGTACTACGAGCAGTACTTC. Protein sequence: CASSSVDLEYYEQYF.

The rearrangement links TRBV9 to TRBJ2-4; maybe TRBD1 (5 bases). This CDR3 contains 14 residues. Germline V gives CDR1 SGDLS, CDR2 YYNGEE. V lost 3 bases, J lost 6 bases, and 13 bases lay in between. This CDR3 is CASSDVGHGNIQYF. Written as DNA, the CDR3 is TGTGCCAGCAGCGACGTGGGGCATGGAAACATTCAGTACTTC.

V usage is TRBV9 and J usage is TRBJ2-2, with TRBD2 matching over 9 bases. CDR1 is SGDLS and CDR2 is YYNGEE in the germline V gene. Losses at the gene ends were 3 bases for V and 7 bases for J; bases not matched to a gene: 7. CDR3 length: 15 residues. In DNA, the CDR3 is TGTGCCAGCAGCGGGGAGCGGGAGGTTGTCGGGGAGCTGTTTTTT. It is translated as CASSGEREVVGELFF.

This sequence joins TRBV27 and TRBJ1-1; D is undetermined. This CDR3 is built from 14 residues. Germline loops: CDR1 MNHEY, CDR2 SMNVEV (reference sequence). Trimming cost V 6 bases and J 4 bases, with 15 bases left between them. The CDR3 spells CASSPNTRATEAFF. The CDR3 region has the DNA TGTGCCAGCAGCCCCAATACACGAGCCACTGAAGCTTTCTTT.

This clone appeared a single time. The V and J genes are TRBV13 and TRBJ2-5, with TRBD2 matching over 8 bases. Germline V CDR1 and CDR2: PRHDT, FYEKMQ (reference sequence). The CDR3 is made up of 14 amino acids. V lost 5 bases and J lost 5; bases outside the gene matches: 7. The CDR3 region is CASSPQRGNETQYF. CDR3 coding DNA: TGTGCCAGCAGCCCCCAGCGGGGGAACGAGACCCAGTACTTC.

This sequence joins TRBV9 and TRBJ1-5; no firm D call. The germline gives CDR1 SGDLS, CDR2 YYNGEE. Trimming left V 4 bases short and J 0 bases short, with 8 bases between. This CDR3 has 14 residues. The CDR3 protein is CASSTGYSNQPQHF. The CDR3 DNA follows: TGTGCCAGCAGCACGGGTTATAGCAATCAGCCCCAGCATTTT.

The V and J genes are TRBV27 and TRBJ1-1, with 11 nucleotides matching TRBD1. V gave up 3 bases and J gave up 5 bases; unmatched junction bases: 5. The CDR3 has 15 amino acids. Germline V gives CDR1 MNHEY, CDR2 SMNVEV (reference sequence). The CDR3 region has the DNA TGTGCCAGCAGTTTGGGGACAGGGGGTATGACTGAAGCTTTCTTT. Its translation: CASSLGTGGMTEAFF.

V usage is TRBV11-2 and J usage is TRBJ1-3; possible D gene TRBD1, 5 bases. The length of the CDR3 is 14 residues. CDR1 is SGHAT and CDR2 is FQNNGV in the germline V gene. The V gene lost 5 bases and the J gene lost 3 bases, with 11 bases spanning the gap. The chain's CDR3 is CASSPWGSGNTIYF. The CDR3, as DNA: TGTGCCAGCAGCCCCTGGGGGAGTGGAAACACCATATATTTT.